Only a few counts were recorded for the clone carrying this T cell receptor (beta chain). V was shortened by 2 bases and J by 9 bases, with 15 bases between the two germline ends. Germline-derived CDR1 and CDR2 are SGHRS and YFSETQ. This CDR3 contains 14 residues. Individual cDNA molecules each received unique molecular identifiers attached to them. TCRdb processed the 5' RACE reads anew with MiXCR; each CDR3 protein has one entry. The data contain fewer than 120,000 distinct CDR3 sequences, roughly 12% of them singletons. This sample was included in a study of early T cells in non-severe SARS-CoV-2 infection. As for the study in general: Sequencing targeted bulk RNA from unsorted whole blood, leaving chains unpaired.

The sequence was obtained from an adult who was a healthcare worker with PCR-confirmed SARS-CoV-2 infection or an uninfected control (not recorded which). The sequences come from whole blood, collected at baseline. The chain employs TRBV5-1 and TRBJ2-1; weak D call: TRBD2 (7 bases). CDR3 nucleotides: TGCGCCAGCAGCTTCGTCCGGGGGGCGATTGAGCAGTTCTTC. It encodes CASSFVRGAIEQFF.